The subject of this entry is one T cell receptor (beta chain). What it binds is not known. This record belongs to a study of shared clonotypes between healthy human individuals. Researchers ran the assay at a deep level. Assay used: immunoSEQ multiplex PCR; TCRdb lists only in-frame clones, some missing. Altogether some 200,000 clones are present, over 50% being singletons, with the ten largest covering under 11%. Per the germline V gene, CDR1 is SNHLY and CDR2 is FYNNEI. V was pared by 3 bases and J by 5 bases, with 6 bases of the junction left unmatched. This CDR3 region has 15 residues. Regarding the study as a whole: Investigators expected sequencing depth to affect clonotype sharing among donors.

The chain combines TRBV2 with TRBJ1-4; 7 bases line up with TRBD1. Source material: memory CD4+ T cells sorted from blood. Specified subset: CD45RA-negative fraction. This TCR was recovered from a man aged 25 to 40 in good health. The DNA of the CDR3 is TGTGCCAGCAGTGACGGAGGGACAGCAAATGAAAAACTGTTTTTT. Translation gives CASSDGGTANEKLFF.